This paragraph covers one T cell receptor beta chain sequence. As yet, its antigen is unknown. The primer mix covered 54 TRBV segments and 13 TRBJ segments. The table came from immunoSEQ multiplex PCR; TCRdb's copy has only in-frame clones and leaves some out. The sample has about 73,000 clones; just under 80% are singletons. Untouched CD4+ T cells were isolated by negative selection, averaging almost 98% purity. This sample stems from a study of T cell repertoires and HLA-DP antigens. The overall study: In vitro CD4+ alloreactivity was against HeLa-presented HLA-DP. Study-wide findings and caveats: Against one allele, clones undetected before culture averaged around 40%; against the other, around 50%.

V lost 5 bases and J lost 5, with 13 bases in between. From germline, CDR1 is SNHLY and CDR2 FYNNEI. The length of the CDR3 is 14 residues. The V gene is TRBV2, the J gene TRBJ1-5; D gene unclear. Sequenced material: CD4+ T cells from PBMCs. This clonotype originated in a man aged 55 to 70 in good health and CMV-seronegative. The CDR3: CASSPDKIYQPQHF. DNA of the CDR3: TGTGCCAGCAGTCCAGACAAGATCTATCAGCCCCAGCATTTT.